Included here is one TCR beta chain sequence, with context. The antigen is not known. The data belong to a study of monozygotic twins with inflammatory bowel disease. General study points: Twin concordance left repertoire similarity unchanged, with limited power a possible explanation for this lack of difference.

The CDR3 spans 17 residues. CDR1 SGHDT and CDR2 YYEEEE come from the germline V gene. From the 5' RACE reads, TCRdb lists one entry per CDR3 protein and no DNA. Its table lists more than 300,000 distinct CDR3 sequences. This clonotype was sampled from a human donor with ulcerative colitis or Crohn's disease, or a healthy co-twin of an affected twin (not recorded which). The sample taken for sequencing was blood. This chain uses TRBV5-6 with TRBJ2-1; the TRBD2 assignment by TCRdb is unverifiable without DNA. The CDR3 spells CASSLWTSGGLYNEQFF.